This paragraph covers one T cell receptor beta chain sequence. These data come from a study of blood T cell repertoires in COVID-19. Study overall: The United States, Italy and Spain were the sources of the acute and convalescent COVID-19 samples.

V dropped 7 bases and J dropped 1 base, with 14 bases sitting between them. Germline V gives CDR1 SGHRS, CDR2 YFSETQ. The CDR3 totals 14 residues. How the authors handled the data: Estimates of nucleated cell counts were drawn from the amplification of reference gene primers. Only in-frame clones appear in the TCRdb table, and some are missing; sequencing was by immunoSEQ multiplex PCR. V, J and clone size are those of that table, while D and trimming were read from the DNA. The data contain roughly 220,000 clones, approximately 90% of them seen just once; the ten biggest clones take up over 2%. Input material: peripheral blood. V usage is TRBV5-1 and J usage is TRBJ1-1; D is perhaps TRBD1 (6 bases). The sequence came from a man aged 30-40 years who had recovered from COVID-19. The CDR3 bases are TGCGCCAGCTCAAGGGACAAGTCGAACACTGAAGCTTTCTTT. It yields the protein CASSRDKSNTEAFF.